This is a list of T cell receptor beta chains from one sample in a study of blood T cell repertoires in COVID-19. Using immunoSEQ multiplex PCR, the repertoire was profiled, and TCRdb retains in-frame clones only, with some absent. The sample contains roughly 59,000 clones, less than 85% of which appear only once. Sequenced: peripheral blood. These receptors originate from a human donor in a cohort sampled during active COVID-19. Each CDR3 is given with its conserved first and last residue. Each record gives: D gene, V gene, clone size, J gene, CDR3 DNA, CDR3 protein. A D gene is named only where the DNA matches it firmly. Part of the rows lack a size; the others show once, few, many or a class for expanded clones.

D gene: .
V gene: TRBV11-3
clone size: once
J gene: TRBJ1-1
CDR3 DNA: TGTGCCAGCAGCATGAGTACGAACACTGAAGCTTTCTTT
CDR3 protein: CASSMSTNTEAFF

D gene: .
V gene: TRBV7-2
clone size: .
J gene: TRBJ2-3
CDR3 DNA: TGTGCCAGCAGCCTCACAATAGGGGATACAGATACGCAGTATTTT
CDR3 protein: CASSLTIGDTDTQYF

D gene: .
V gene: TRBV7-9
clone size: medium-sized
J gene: TRBJ2-5
CDR3 DNA: TGTGCCAGCAGCTCTACCCGGAGCCAGTACTTC
CDR3 protein: CASSSTRSQYF

D gene: .
V gene: TRBV18
clone size: few
J gene: TRBJ2-3
CDR3 DNA: TGTGCCAGCTCACCCCGGGAAGATACGCAGTATTTT
CDR3 protein: CASSPREDTQYF

D gene: .
V gene: TRBV7-2
clone size: .
J gene: TRBJ1-1
CDR3 DNA: TGTGCCAGCGGGTGGACAGTGAACACTGAAGCTTTCTTT
CDR3 protein: CASGWTVNTEAFF

D gene: TRBD1
V gene: TRBV7-2
clone size: .
J gene: TRBJ1-1
CDR3 DNA: TGTGCCAGCAGCTTGGTGACAGGGGGCACTGAAGCTTTCTTT
CDR3 protein: CASSLVTGGTEAFF

D gene: .
V gene: TRBV2
clone size: few
J gene: TRBJ1-3
CDR3 DNA: TGTGCCAGCAGTGCGGGTCTTGGAAACACCATATATTTT
CDR3 protein: CASSAGLGNTIYF

D gene: .
V gene: TRBV18
clone size: .
J gene: TRBJ1-2
CDR3 DNA: TGTGCCAGCTCACCGGACAGTCTCTATGGCTACACCTTC
CDR3 protein: CASSPDSLYGYTF

D gene: .
V gene: TRBV7-6
clone size: .
J gene: TRBJ2-3
CDR3 DNA: TGTGCCAGCAGCTTGCGTCTCACAGATACGCAGTATTTT
CDR3 protein: CASSLRLTDTQYF

D gene: .
V gene: TRBV6-2/TRBV6-3
clone size: .
J gene: TRBJ2-7
CDR3 DNA: TGTGCCAGCAGCTCAGGGGTGGAGTACGAGCAGTACTTC
CDR3 protein: CASSSGVEYEQYF

D gene: TRBD2
V gene: TRBV10-3
clone size: .
J gene: TRBJ2-3
CDR3 DNA: TGTGCCATCAGTGCTTCTTTCATAGCGGGAGTGGGAGATACGCAGTATTTT
CDR3 protein: CAISASFIAGVGDTQYF

D gene: .
V gene: TRBV6-5
clone size: .
J gene: TRBJ2-1
CDR3 DNA: TGTGCCAGCAGTTACTCAAGCAGGGGTGGCGAGCAGTTCTTC
CDR3 protein: CASSYSSRGGEQFF

D gene: TRBD1
V gene: TRBV28
clone size: .
J gene: TRBJ2-1
CDR3 DNA: TGTGCCAGCAGCCCCGGACAGGCCCAGATCGATGAGCAGTTCTTC
CDR3 protein: CASSPGQAQIDEQFF

D gene: TRBD2
V gene: TRBV28
clone size: .
J gene: TRBJ2-7
CDR3 DNA: TGTGCCAGCAGTTTAGGTTATAAGGCGACTAGCGGGATTACCTACGAGCAGTACTTC
CDR3 protein: CASSLGYKATSGITYEQYF

D gene: .
V gene: TRBV11-1
clone size: .
J gene: TRBJ2-3
CDR3 DNA: TGTGCCAGCAGCTTAAATTTCAGGGCAGATACGCAGTATTTT
CDR3 protein: CASSLNFRADTQYF

D gene: TRBD1
V gene: TRBV2
clone size: .
J gene: TRBJ1-4
CDR3 DNA: TGTGCCAGCAGAACCGGGACAGGGGACGAAAAACTGTTTTTT
CDR3 protein: CASRTGTGDEKLFF

D gene: TRBD1
V gene: TRBV29-1
clone size: few
J gene: TRBJ1-2
CDR3 DNA: TGCAGCGTGGGGAAAACAGGGGGCAGAGGCTACACCTTC
CDR3 protein: CSVGKTGGRGYTF

D gene: .
V gene: TRBV29-1
clone size: .
J gene: TRBJ2-1
CDR3 DNA: TGCAGCGTTGACGGAGGGACCCTATACAATGAGCAGTTCTTC
CDR3 protein: CSVDGGTLYNEQFF

D gene: .
V gene: TRBV5-1
clone size: .
J gene: TRBJ2-2
CDR3 DNA: TGCGCCAGCAGCCCCGCAGTCCCGAACACCGGGGAGCTGTTTTTT
CDR3 protein: CASSPAVPNTGELFF

D gene: TRBD1
V gene: TRBV5-5
clone size: .
J gene: TRBJ2-1
CDR3 DNA: TGTGCCAGCAGCCCGGCAGGGACAGGGTATCGCGATGAGCAGTTCTTC
CDR3 protein: CASSPAGTGYRDEQFF

D gene: .
V gene: TRBV28
clone size: .
J gene: TRBJ2-5
CDR3 DNA: TGTGCCAGCAGTTTAGCGGCCGAAACCCGGGAGACCCAGTACTTC
CDR3 protein: CASSLAAETRETQYF

D gene: .
V gene: TRBV6-5
clone size: .
J gene: TRBJ1-1
CDR3 DNA: TGTGCCAGCAGTTTAAAGACTACAGATTCTGAAGCTTTCTTT
CDR3 protein: CASSLKTTDSEAFF

D gene: TRBD1
V gene: TRBV5-1
clone size: .
J gene: TRBJ1-4
CDR3 DNA: TGCGCCAGCAGCTCCGGGACAGGGCGAGAAAAACTGTTTTTT
CDR3 protein: CASSSGTGREKLFF

D gene: TRBD2
V gene: TRBV6-2/TRBV6-3
clone size: .
J gene: TRBJ2-5
CDR3 DNA: TGTGCCAGCAGTTACTCATCGGGACTAGCGGAAGAGACCCAGTACTTC
CDR3 protein: CASSYSSGLAEETQYF

D gene: TRBD2
V gene: TRBV7-9
clone size: .
J gene: TRBJ2-2
CDR3 DNA: TGTGCCAGCAGCCCCCGGACTAGCGGGAACACCGGGGAGCTGTTTTTT
CDR3 protein: CASSPRTSGNTGELFF

D gene: .
V gene: TRBV19
clone size: .
J gene: TRBJ1-2
CDR3 DNA: TGTGCCAGTAGTCCATATAGCCCGGGAGCCGTGGGGAGTGGCTACACCTTC
CDR3 protein: CASSPYSPGAVGSGYTF

D gene: TRBD2
V gene: TRBV10-3
clone size: .
J gene: TRBJ2-1
CDR3 DNA: TGTGCCATCAGTGATTTAACTAGCGGGAACAATGAGCAGTTCTTC
CDR3 protein: CAISDLTSGNNEQFF

D gene: .
V gene: TRBV7-8
clone size: .
J gene: TRBJ2-1
CDR3 DNA: TGTGCCAGCAGCTTAGTTAGCGCCGGATTTTACAATGAGCAGTTCTTC
CDR3 protein: CASSLVSAGFYNEQFF

D gene: TRBD1
V gene: TRBV11-2
clone size: few
J gene: TRBJ2-4
CDR3 DNA: TGTGCCAGCAGATTAGGCCCCGGGACAGGGAAAAACATTCAGTACTTC
CDR3 protein: CASRLGPGTGKNIQYF

D gene: TRBD1
V gene: TRBV11-2
clone size: .
J gene: TRBJ2-1
CDR3 DNA: TGTGCCAGCAGCCTAGGGACAGCCACATACAATGAGCAGTTCTTC
CDR3 protein: CASSLGTATYNEQFF

D gene: TRBD1
V gene: TRBV5-6
clone size: once
J gene: TRBJ1-4
CDR3 DNA: TGTGCCAGCAGCTTGGGACAGGGGTTATTTGAAAAACTGTTTTTT
CDR3 protein: CASSLGQGLFEKLFF